This T cell receptor beta chain was found in a study of cytomegalovirus exposure and HLA in healthy donors. Broader study findings: The listing of roughly 160 TCR beta chains classed them as cytomegalovirus-associated.

The primer mix had 60 Vbeta and 13 Jbeta primers. Clones were read by immunoSEQ multiplex PCR, and TCRdb kept only the in-frame ones, dropping some. The sample holds roughly 120,000 clones; over 70% are singletons and the top ten take less than 2.5%. Remarks on this clone: Its antigen is unknown.

Germline lookup yields CDR1 SNHLY and CDR2 FYNNEI. This CDR3 region has 14 residues. V lost 7 bases and J lost 7; bases outside the gene matches: 8. This sequence was found in a woman aged 40 to 50 in good health and CMV-seropositive. This chain uses TRBV2 with TRBJ2-2; 8 bases align to TRBD2. The sequenced sample consisted of PBMCs. This CDR3 is CASTPGLGIGELFF. CDR3 in DNA: TGTGCCAGCACCCCGGGACTAGGCATCGGGGAGCTGTTTTTT.